The 18 T cell receptor beta chains below come from one sample, sequenced in a study of T cell repertoires in cytomegalovirus infection. TCRdb re-derived calls from the reads in MiXCR, one entry per CDR3 protein. The profile shows about 260,000 distinct CDR3 sequences, less than 9.5% of them singletons. Input material: PBMCs. The receptors shown here come from a human donor in good health (CMV status not recorded). Some clones in this sample may be carry-over from other donors' samples.

This chain connects TRBV28 to TRBJ2-7, with 8 nucleotides matching TRBD2. Trimming cost V 7 bases and J 3 bases; bases outside gene matches: 17. Germline V gives CDR1 MDHEN, CDR2 SYDVKM. This CDR3 is built from 17 residues. The CDR3 loop is CASTEGASGPLHYEQYF. The CDR3 DNA follows: TGTGCCAGCACCGAAGGGGCTAGCGGGCCCCTTCACTACGAGCAGTACTTC.

This clonotype occurred many times. This sequence joins TRBV7-9 and TRBJ2-7; a weak D match, TRBD2 (6 bases). V was trimmed by 5 bases and J by 6 bases, leaving 8 bases between them. The CDR3 extends over 11 amino acids. Germline CDR1 and CDR2: SEHNR and FQNEAQ (reference sequence). CDR3 in DNA: TGTGCCAGCAGCCGGGACTTCGAGCAGTACTTC. It translates to CASSRDFEQYF.

In its sample, this clonotype was seen many times. The genes are TRBV12-3 or TRBV12-4 and TRBJ1-5; 9 bases agree with TRBD1. The CDR3 contains 13 residues. J was trimmed by 7 bases and V by 6 bases; bases with no gene match: 4. The CDR3 bases are TGTGCCAGCAGCACGGACAGGGGACAGCCCCAGCATTTT. Protein: CASSTDRGQPQHF.

This clonotype was seen repeatedly, ten times or more. The V gene is TRBV20-1, the J gene TRBJ1-1; TRBD1 matches 7 bases. Per germline, CDR1 DFQATT and CDR2 SNEGSKA (reference sequence). The ends lost 5 bases at V and 4 bases at J; junction bases unmatched: 7. The CDR3 has 13 amino acids. The CDR3: CSALTGSSTEAFF. The CDR3 nucleotides read TGCAGTGCTCTGACAGGGTCGAGCACTGAAGCTTTCTTT.

Only a few counts were recorded for this clonotype. The chain joins TRBV19 to TRBJ1-5; TRBD1 is a possible D gene (5 bases). Germline V gene lookup returns CDR1 LNHDA and CDR2 SQIVND (reference sequence). V lost 3 bases, J lost 3 bases, and 12 bases lay in between. CDR3 size: 15 residues. This chain's CDR3 is CASSMTVGPNQPQHF. The CDR3 DNA reads as TGTGCCAGTAGTATGACAGTCGGTCCCAATCAGCCCCAGCATTTT.

This clonotype occurred many times. This chain uses TRBV7-2 with TRBJ1-5; D gene uncertain. The CDR3 is 13 residues long. Trimming took 1 base from V and 7 from J, leaving 8 bases between them. Germline CDR1 is SGHTA and CDR2 is FQGNSA. CDR3 in amino acids: CASSLGARQPQHF. CDR3 coding DNA: TGTGCCAGCAGCTTAGGGGCCCGCCAGCCCCAGCATTTT.

There are many counts of this clonotype. The chain joins TRBV20-1 to TRBJ2-3; D is possibly TRBD1 (5 bases). The CDR3 sequence is 16 residues long. V gave up 7 bases and J gave up 2 bases, with 22 bases separating them. Germline CDR1 DFQATT, CDR2 SNEGSKA (reference sequence). The CDR3 reads CSVRPPRQGATDTQYF. For the CDR3, the DNA is TGCAGTGTGAGGCCCCCCCGGCAGGGCGCCACAGATACGCAGTATTTT.

The genes are TRBV20-1 and TRBJ2-1; D could derive from TRBD1 or TRBD2 (5 bases each). The CDR3 consists of 13 residues. The V end was cut by 2 bases, the J end by 7 bases, with 12 bases between. Germline V gene lookup returns CDR1 DFQATT and CDR2 SNEGSKA (reference sequence). The CDR3 loop reads CSARPGAFNEQFF. The DNA for the CDR3 is TGCAGTGCTAGACCCGGGGCCTTTAATGAGCAGTTCTTC.

This clonotype was observed many times. The rearrangement uses TRBV7-2 and TRBJ1-5; D gene uncertain. CDR3 size: 14 residues. The germline V and J ends were trimmed by 5 bases and 2 bases, with 10 bases remaining between them. Germline-derived CDR1 and CDR2 are SGHTA and FQGNSA. Written as DNA, the CDR3 is TGTGCCAGCAGCGACAAGGGAGGCAATCAGCCCCAGCATTTT. It encodes CASSDKGGNQPQHF. The full variable domain, with the rest looked up from reference TRBV7-2 and TRBJ1-5, is GAGVSQSPSNKVTEKGKDVELRCDPISGHTALYWYRQSLGQGLEFLIYFQGNSAPDKSGLPSDRFSAERTGGSVSTLTIQRTQQEDSAVYLCASSDKGGNQPQHFGDGTRLSIL.

The table lists this clonotype with a few counts. V and J are TRBV14 and TRBJ2-2, with 7 nucleotides matching TRBD1. This CDR3 is built from 14 residues. The trim removed 4 bases at V and 5 bases at J, leaving 4 bases unmatched. Per the germline V gene, CDR1 is SGHDN and CDR2 is FVKESK. The CDR3 DNA is TGTGCCAGCAGCCGAGCGACAGGGACCGGGGAGCTGTTTTTT. Translated, it gives CASSRATGTGELFF.

The chain uses TRBV5-4 and TRBJ2-1, with 12 bases lining up with TRBD2. V was clipped by 5 bases and J by 9 bases; unmatched bases: 12. This CDR3 comprises 16 residues. Germline CDR1 reads SGHNT; CDR2 reads YYREEE (reference sequence). As DNA, the CDR3 is TGTGCCAGCAGTTCCTGGACTAGCGGGAAAGGCGGTGAGCAGTTCTTC. This codes for CASSSWTSGKGGEQFF.

This clonotype has a count of ten or more. The chain employs TRBV29-1 and TRBJ1-2, with 11 bases matching TRBD1. CDR3 length: 13 amino acids. Germline assignment: CDR1 SQVTM and CDR2 ANQGSEA. Trimming took 5 bases from V and 7 from J; bases not matched to a gene: 6. Here the CDR3 reads CSVWTGGAGGYTF. The CDR3 DNA reads as TGCAGCGTTTGGACAGGGGGCGCCGGTGGCTACACCTTC.

At least ten counts were recorded for this clonotype. The chain recombines TRBV12-3 or TRBV12-4 with TRBJ2-7, with TRBD1 identical over 8 bases. The length of the CDR3 is 12 residues. The J segment lost 4 bases and the V segment lost 6 bases, leaving 2 bases of the junction unmatched. The CDR3 region is CASRGDRYEQYF. The CDR3 coding sequence is TGTGCCAGCAGGGGGGACAGGTACGAGCAGTACTTC.

This clonotype was counted many times. This rearrangement joins TRBV7-8 to TRBJ2-6, with D perhaps being TRBD1 or TRBD2 (5 bases each). The CDR3 has 18 residues. Between the trimmed V and J ends, which lost 7 bases and 0 bases, there was a span of 19 bases. Germline V gene lookup returns CDR1 SGHVS and CDR2 FQNEAQ. The DNA of the CDR3 is TGTGCCAGCACCGACCTCCGGGGCCGGAGCTCTGGGGCCAACGTCCTGACTTTC. Translation gives CASTDLRGRSSGANVLTF.

This clonotype was seen more than once but under ten times. This sequence joins TRBV7-2 and TRBJ2-2; D is uncertain. CDR3 length: 13 residues. CDR1 SGHTA and CDR2 FQGNSA come from the germline V gene. Trimming cost V 5 bases and J 12 bases, with 16 bases left between them. Here the CDR3 reads CASSRSQTGKLFF. Here the CDR3 DNA reads TGTGCCAGCAGCCGATCGCAAACTGGGAAGCTGTTTTTT.

This clonotype has ten or more counts. This chain joins TRBV10-2 and TRBJ2-7, with D unresolved. There are 13 residues in the CDR3. CDR1 and CDR2 from the germline V gene are WSHSY and SAAADI. Deletions cut 7 bases from V and 3 bases from J, with 13 bases between. The CDR3 nucleotides are TGCGCCAGCACTCAGGCCTTGGGCTACGAGCAGTACTTC. Its protein is CASTQALGYEQYF.

In its sample, this clonotype was seen many times. V and J are TRBV7-2 and TRBJ2-1, with a tentative D call TRBD2 (5 bases). The CDR3 length is 15 residues. The germline V gene has CDR1 SGHTA and CDR2 FQGNSA. With 5 bases removed from V and 6 bases from J, the gap between germline ends came to 17 bases. In nucleotides, the CDR3 is TGTGCCAGCAGCCGGGTCCTGGGAGTATCCAATGAGCAGTTCTTC. The encoded protein is CASSRVLGVSNEQFF.

On this clonotype itself: Since a much larger clone is just one base distant, this may be a read error. The chain links TRBV19 to TRBJ2-2; TRBD1 matches 11 bases. The CDR3 is made up of 15 amino acids. Germline V gene sequence: CDR1 LNHDA, CDR2 SQIVND (reference sequence). In DNA form, the CDR3 reads TGTACCACCAAGTTGGACAGGGGGCAAGTCGGGGAGCTGTTTTTT. Its translation is CTTKLDRGQVGELFF. The variable domain in full, completed from reference TRBV19 and TRBJ2-2, reads DGGITQSPKYLFRKEGQNVTLSCEQNLNHDAMYWYRQDPGQGLRLIYYSQIVNDFQKGDIAEGYSVSREKKESFPLTVTSAQKNPTAFYLCTTKLDRGQVGELFFGEGSRLTVL.